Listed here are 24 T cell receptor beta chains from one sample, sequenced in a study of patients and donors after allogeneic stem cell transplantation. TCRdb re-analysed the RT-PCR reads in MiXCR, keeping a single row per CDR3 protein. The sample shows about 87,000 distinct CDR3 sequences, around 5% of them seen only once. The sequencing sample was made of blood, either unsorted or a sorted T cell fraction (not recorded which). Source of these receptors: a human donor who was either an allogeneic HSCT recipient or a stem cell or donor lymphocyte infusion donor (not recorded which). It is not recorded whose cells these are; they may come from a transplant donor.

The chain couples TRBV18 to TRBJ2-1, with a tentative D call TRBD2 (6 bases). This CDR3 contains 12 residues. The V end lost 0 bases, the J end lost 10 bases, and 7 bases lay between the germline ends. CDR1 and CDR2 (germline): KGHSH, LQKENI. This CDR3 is CASSPPAGEQFF. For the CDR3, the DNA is TGTGCCAGCTCACCACCCGCGGGGGAGCAGTTCTTC.

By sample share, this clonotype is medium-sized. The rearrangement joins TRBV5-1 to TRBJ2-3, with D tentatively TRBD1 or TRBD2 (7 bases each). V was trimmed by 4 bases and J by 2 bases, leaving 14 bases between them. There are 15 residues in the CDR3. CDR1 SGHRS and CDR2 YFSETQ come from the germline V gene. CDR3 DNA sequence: TGCGCCAGCAGCAATACAGGGGACTACACAGATACGCAGTATTTT. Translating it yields CASSNTGDYTDTQYF.

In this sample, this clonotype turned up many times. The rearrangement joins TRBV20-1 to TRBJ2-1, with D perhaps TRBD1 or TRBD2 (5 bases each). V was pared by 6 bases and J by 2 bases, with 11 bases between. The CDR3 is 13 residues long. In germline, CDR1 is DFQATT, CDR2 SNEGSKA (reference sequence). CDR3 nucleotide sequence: TGCAGTGCCGCCACGGGGCCCTACAATGAGCAGTTCTTC. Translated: CSAATGPYNEQFF.

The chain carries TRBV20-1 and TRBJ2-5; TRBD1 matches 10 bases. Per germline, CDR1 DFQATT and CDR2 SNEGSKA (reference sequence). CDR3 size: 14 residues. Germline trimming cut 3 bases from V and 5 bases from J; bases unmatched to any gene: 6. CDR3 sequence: CSASRQGAWETQYF. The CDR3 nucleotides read TGCAGTGCTAGTAGACAGGGGGCGTGGGAGACCCAGTACTTC.

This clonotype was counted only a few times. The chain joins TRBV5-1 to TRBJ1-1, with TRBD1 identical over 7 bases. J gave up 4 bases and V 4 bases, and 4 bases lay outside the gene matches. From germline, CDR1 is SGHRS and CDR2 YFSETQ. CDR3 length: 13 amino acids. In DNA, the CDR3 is TGCGCCAGCAGCAAACAGGGGAGCACTGAAGCTTTCTTT. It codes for CASSKQGSTEAFF. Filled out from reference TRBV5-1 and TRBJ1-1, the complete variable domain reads KAGVTQTPRYLIKTRGQQVTLSCSPISGHRSVSWYQQTPGQGLQFLFEYFSETQRNKGNFPGRFSGRQFSNSRSEMNVSTLELGDSALYLCASSKQGSTEAFFGQGTRLTVV.

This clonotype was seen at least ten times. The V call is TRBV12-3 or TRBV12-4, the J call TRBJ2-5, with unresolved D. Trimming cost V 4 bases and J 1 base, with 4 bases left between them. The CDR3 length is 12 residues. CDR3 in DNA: TGTGCCAGCAGTTCCTCCCAAGAGACCCAGTACTTC. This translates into CASSSSQETQYF.

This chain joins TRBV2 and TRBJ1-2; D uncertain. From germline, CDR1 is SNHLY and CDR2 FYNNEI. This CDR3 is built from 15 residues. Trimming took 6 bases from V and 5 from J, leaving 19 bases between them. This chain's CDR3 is CASSSLTTTNYGYTF. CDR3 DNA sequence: TGTGCCAGCAGCTCCCTAACTACTACAAATTATGGCTACACCTTC.

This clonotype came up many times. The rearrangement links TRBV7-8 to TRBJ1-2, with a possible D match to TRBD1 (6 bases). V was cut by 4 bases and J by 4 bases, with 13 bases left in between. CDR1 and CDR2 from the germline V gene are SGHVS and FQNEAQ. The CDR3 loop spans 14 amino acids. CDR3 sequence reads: CASSSRDTSYGYTF. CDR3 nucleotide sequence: TGTGCCAGCAGCTCCAGGGACACATCCTATGGCTACACCTTC.

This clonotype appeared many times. CDR3 sequence: CATSDPIVLQQFF. For the CDR3, the DNA is TGTGCCACCAGTGATCCGATCGTACTGCAGCAGTTCTTC. This rearrangement joins TRBV24-1 to TRBJ2-1; D not certain. The V gene lost 3 bases and the J gene lost 11 bases, with 13 bases spanning the gap. The CDR3 loop spans 13 amino acids. Looked up from germline, CDR1 is KGHDR and CDR2 is SFDVKD.

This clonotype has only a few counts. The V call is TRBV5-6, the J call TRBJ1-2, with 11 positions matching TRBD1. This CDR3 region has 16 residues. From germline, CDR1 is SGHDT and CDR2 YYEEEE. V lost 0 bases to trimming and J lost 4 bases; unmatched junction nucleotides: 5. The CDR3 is CASSLVGTGGTYGYTF. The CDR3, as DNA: TGTGCCAGCAGCTTGGTGGGGACAGGGGGAACCTATGGCTACACCTTC. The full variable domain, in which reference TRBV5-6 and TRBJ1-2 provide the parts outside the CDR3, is DAGVTQSPTHLIKTRGQQVTLRCSPKSGHDTVSWYQQALGQGPQFIFQYYEEEERQRGNFPDRFSGHQFPNYSSELNVNALLLGDSALYLCASSLVGTGGTYGYTFGSGTRLTVV.

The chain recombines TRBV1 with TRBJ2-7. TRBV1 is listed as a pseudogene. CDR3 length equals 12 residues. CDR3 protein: CTAGTTSYEQYF. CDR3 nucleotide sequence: TGCACAGCTGGCACCACCTCCTACGAGCAGTACTTC.

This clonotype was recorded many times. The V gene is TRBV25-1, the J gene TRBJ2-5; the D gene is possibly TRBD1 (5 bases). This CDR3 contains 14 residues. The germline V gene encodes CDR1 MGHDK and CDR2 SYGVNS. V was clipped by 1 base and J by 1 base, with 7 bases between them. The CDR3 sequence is CASSEFRAQETQYF. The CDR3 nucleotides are TGTGCCAGCAGTGAATTCAGGGCCCAAGAGACCCAGTACTTC. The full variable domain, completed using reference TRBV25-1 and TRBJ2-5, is EADIYQTPRYLVIGTGKKITLECSQTMGHDKMYWYQQDPGMELHLIHYSYGVNSTEKGDLSSESTVSRIRTEHFPLTLESARPSHTSQYLCASSEFRAQETQYFGPGTRLLVL.

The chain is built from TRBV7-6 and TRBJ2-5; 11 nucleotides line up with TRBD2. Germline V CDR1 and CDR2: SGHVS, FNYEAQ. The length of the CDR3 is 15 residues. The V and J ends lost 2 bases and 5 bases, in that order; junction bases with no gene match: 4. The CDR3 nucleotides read TGTGCCAGCAGCTTACTAGCGGGAGGTGTGGAGACCCAGTACTTC. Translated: CASSLLAGGVETQYF.

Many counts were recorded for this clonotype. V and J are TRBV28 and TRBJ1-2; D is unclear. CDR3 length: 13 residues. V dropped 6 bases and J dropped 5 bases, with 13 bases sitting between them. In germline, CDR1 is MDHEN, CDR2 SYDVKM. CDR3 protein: CASSGSRVYGYTF. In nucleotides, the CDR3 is TGTGCCAGCAGCGGGAGTCGGGTGTATGGCTACACCTTC.

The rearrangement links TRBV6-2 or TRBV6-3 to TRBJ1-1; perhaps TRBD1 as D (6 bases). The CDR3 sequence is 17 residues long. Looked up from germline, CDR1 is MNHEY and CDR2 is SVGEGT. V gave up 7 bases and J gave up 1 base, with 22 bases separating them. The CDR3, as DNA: TGTGCCAGCAACTTACCCCCGACAGGCCGTGCGAACACTGAAGCTTTCTTT. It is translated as CASNLPPTGRANTEAFF.

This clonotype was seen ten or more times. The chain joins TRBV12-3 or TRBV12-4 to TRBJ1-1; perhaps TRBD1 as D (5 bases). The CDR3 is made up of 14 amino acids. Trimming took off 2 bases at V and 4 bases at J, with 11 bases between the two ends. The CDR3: CASSLTAGGTEAFF. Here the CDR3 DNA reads TGTGCCAGCAGTTTAACTGCGGGGGGCACTGAAGCTTTCTTT.

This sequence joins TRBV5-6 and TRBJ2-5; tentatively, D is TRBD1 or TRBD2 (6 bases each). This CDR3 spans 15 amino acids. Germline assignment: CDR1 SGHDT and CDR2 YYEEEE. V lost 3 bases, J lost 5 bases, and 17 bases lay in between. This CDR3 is CASSSPGGLSETQYF. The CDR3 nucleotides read TGTGCCAGCAGCTCCCCCGGGGGCCTTTCGGAGACCCAGTACTTC.

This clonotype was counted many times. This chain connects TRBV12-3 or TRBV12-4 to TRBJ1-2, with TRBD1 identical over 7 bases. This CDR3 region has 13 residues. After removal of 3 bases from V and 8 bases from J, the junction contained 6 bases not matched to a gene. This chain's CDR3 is CASSFGQGEGYTF. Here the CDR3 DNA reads TGTGCCAGCAGTTTCGGGCAGGGGGAAGGCTACACCTTC.

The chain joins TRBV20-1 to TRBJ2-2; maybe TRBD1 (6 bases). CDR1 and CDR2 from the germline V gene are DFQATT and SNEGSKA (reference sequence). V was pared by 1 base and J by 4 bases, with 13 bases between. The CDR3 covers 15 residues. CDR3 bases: TGCAGTGCTAGAGGATCCCTAGGGGGCACCGGGGAGCTGTTTTTT. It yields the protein CSARGSLGGTGELFF.

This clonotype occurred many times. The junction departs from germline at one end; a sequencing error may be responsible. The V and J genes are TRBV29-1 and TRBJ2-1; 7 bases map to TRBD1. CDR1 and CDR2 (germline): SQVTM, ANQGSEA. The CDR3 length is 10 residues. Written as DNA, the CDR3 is TGCAGCGCCTTAGGGGGCAATTCGGTCTTC. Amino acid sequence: CSALGGNSVF.

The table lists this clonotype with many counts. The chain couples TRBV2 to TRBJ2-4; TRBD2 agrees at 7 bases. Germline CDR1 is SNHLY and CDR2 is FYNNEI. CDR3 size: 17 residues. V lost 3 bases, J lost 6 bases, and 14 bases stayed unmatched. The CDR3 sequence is CASSDSGGGTVGNIQYF. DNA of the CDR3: TGTGCCAGCAGTGATAGTGGCGGGGGTACGGTAGGAAACATTCAGTACTTC.

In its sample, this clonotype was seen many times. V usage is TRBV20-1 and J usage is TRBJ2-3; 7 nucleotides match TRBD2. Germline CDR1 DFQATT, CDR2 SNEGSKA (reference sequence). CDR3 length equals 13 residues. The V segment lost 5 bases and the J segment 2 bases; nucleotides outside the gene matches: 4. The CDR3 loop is CSAARGITDTQYF. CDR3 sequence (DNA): TGCAGTGCTGCGCGGGGGATCACAGATACGCAGTATTTT.

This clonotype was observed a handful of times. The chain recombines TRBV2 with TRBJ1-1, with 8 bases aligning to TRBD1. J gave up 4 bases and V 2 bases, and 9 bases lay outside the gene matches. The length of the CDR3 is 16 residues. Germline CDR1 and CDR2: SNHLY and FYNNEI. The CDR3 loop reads CASSETRGRWTTEAFF. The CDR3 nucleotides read TGTGCCAGCAGTGAAACCAGGGGGCGATGGACCACTGAAGCTTTCTTT.

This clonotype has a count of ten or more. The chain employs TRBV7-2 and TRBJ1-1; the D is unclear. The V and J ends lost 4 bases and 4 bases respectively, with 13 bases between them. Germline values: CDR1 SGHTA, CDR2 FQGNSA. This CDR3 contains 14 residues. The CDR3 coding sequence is TGTGCCAGCAGCTCCTCCTCGGCGGGCACTGAAGCTTTCTTT. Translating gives CASSSSSAGTEAFF.